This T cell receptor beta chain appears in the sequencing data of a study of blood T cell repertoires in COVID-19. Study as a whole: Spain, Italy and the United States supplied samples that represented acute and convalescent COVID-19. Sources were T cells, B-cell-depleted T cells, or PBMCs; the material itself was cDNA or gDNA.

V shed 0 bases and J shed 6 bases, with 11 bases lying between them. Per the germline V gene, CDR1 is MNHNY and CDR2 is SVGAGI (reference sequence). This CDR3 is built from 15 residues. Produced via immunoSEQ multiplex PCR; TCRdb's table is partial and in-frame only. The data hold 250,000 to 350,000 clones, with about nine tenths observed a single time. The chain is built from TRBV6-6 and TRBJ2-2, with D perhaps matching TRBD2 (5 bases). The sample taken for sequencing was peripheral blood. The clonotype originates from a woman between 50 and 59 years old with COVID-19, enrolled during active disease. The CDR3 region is CASSYSPGGSGELFF. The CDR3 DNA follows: TGTGCCAGCAGTTACTCCCCAGGAGGTTCCGGGGAGCTGTTTTTT.